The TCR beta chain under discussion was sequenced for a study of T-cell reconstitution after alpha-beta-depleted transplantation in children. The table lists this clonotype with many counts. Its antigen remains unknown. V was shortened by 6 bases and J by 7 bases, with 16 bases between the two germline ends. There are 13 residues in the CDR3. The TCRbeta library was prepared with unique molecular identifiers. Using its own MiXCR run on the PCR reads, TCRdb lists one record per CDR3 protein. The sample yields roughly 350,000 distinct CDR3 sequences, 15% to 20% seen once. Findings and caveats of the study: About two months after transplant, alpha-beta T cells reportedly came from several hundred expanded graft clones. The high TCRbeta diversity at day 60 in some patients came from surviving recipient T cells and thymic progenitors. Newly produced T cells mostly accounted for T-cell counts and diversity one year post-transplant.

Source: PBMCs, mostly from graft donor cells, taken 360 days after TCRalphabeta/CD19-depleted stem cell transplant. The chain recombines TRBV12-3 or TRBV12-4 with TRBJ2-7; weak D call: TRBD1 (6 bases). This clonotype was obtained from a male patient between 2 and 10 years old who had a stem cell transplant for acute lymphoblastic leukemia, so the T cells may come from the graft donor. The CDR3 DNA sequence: TGTGCCAGCAGCCGTGACAGGCATTCTGAGCAGTACTTC. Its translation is CASSRDRHSEQYF.